This T cell receptor (beta chain) was profiled in a study of cytomegalovirus exposure and HLA in healthy donors. Study-wide background: Earlier sequencing of approximately 180 million T cells yielded about 120 million unique TCR beta sequences. The study's findings and limits: Prior analysis indicated that the majority of TCR beta V segments exhibited productivity approximately 87% or approximately 30% of the time.

This PCR relied on a set of 60 Vbeta primers and 13 Jbeta primers. Measured with immunoSEQ multiplex PCR; TCRdb has only the in-frame clones, and not every one. This sample contains some 72,000 clones. The CDR3 contains 13 residues. J was trimmed by 5 bases and V by 5 bases; bases with no gene match: 6. Germline lookup yields CDR1 ENHRY and CDR2 SYGVKD. Note on this clone: Antigen unknown.

The clonotype originates from a man aged 35-49 years in good health and CMV-seronegative. This chain connects TRBV10-3 to TRBJ2-7; 7 bases agree with TRBD2. Sequencing used PBMCs. CDR3 residues: CAISRSGTNEQYF. The CDR3 nucleotides read TGTGCCATCAGTAGGTCAGGGACTAACGAGCAGTACTTC.